This T cell receptor beta chain was documented in a study of blood T cell repertoires in COVID-19. Study background: Researchers got acute and convalescent COVID-19 samples from the United States, Italy and Spain. Sample material is recorded as cDNA or gDNA derived from T cells, B-cell-depleted T cells, or PBMCs.

With 1 base removed from V and 2 bases from J, the gap between germline ends came to 16 bases. This CDR3 is 17 amino acids long. The germline V gene has CDR1 SGHRS and CDR2 YFSETQ. Original data processing: Amplifying reference gene primers gave estimates of nucleated cell counts. The data were produced by immunoSEQ multiplex PCR, yet TCRdb's version contains in-frame clones alone and is incomplete. That table supplies the V and J calls and clone size; D and trimming were determined from the DNA. The table shows 120,000 or so clones, with about 83% occurring only once. This TCR came from a woman aged 30 to 39 who had recovered from COVID-19. This rearrangement joins TRBV5-1 to TRBJ2-1; possible D gene TRBD2, 6 bases. The material sequenced was PBMCs or T cells enriched from blood (not recorded which). The CDR3 DNA is TGCGCCAGCAGCTTGTTGCCTGCGGGACGCACCTACAATGAGCAGTTCTTC. Its translation is CASSLLPAGRTYNEQFF.